The 5 T cell receptor beta chains listed next were all sequenced from one sample in a study of blood T cell repertoires in COVID-19. Sequencing used immunoSEQ multiplex PCR; TCRdb keeps in-frame clones, though not all of them. Of approximately 350,000 clones listed, roughly 87% are singletons. Sequencing used PBMCs or T cells enriched from blood (not recorded which). These receptors all come from a woman aged 45-65 years who had recovered from COVID-19.

This chain uses TRBV6-1 with TRBJ1-2; D remains ambiguous. V shed 4 bases and J shed 3 bases, with 18 bases lying between them. The CDR3 extends over 16 amino acids. Germline CDR1 reads MNHNS; CDR2 reads SASEGT. The CDR3 DNA sequence: TGTGCCAGCAGTGGGACTCTGACGAGTTATGACTATGGCTACACCTTC. Translation gives CASSGTLTSYDYGYTF.

The chain uses TRBV7-3 and TRBJ2-1; TRBD1 matches 12 bases. There are 15 residues in the CDR3. With 1 base clipped from V and 7 bases from J, the junction kept 2 bases outside the gene matches. Germline V CDR1 and CDR2: SGHTA, FQGTGA. In DNA form, the CDR3 reads TGTGCCAGCAGCTTAAGGGGACAGGGGGCTAATGAGCAGTTCTTC. Its translation: CASSLRGQGANEQFF.

V usage is TRBV7-9 and J usage is TRBJ2-3, with TRBD2 identical over 11 bases. The germline V gene encodes CDR1 SEHNR and CDR2 FQNEAQ (reference sequence). The CDR3 extends over 15 amino acids. The V segment lost 11 bases and the J segment 2 bases; nucleotides outside the gene matches: 9. The CDR3 sequence is CAVTSGSFITDTQYF. CDR3 coding DNA: TGTGCCGTCACTAGCGGGAGTTTTATCACAGATACGCAGTATTTT.

A single count supports this clone. This rearrangement joins TRBV10-3 to TRBJ2-1, with 12 positions matching TRBD2. CDR3 length equals 16 residues. Germline loops: CDR1 ENHRY, CDR2 SYGVKD. The V and J ends lost 9 bases and 7 bases, in that order; junction bases with no gene match: 13. The CDR3 here is CAIGSWTSGNVNEQFF. The DNA for the CDR3 is TGTGCCATTGGGAGTTGGACTAGCGGGAATGTGAATGAGCAGTTCTTC.

J is TRBJ1-2 and V is TRBV6-1; 8 positions match TRBD1. The CDR3 has 18 residues. Trimming at V came to 1 base and at J to 4 bases, leaving 14 bases not matched to a gene. Germline V lookup: CDR1 MNHNS, CDR2 SASEGT. The CDR3, as DNA: TGTGCCAGCAGTGAAGGATATACAGGGACAGGCCTTAGCTATGGCTACACCTTC. It yields the protein CASSEGYTGTGLSYGYTF.